The 5 T cell receptor beta chains listed next were all sequenced from one sample in a study of CD8 T cells in ankylosing spondylitis. TCRdb redid the calling of the 5' RACE reads with MiXCR, one entry per CDR3 protein. The sample holds about 240,000 distinct CDR3 sequences, roughly 10% seen once. Sequencing used blood, either unsorted or a sorted T cell fraction (not recorded which). The receptors stem from a male donor with ankylosing spondylitis or in good health (not recorded which).

This chain joins TRBV11-2 and TRBJ1-1; D not certain. Trimming removed 5 bases from V and 11 bases from J, with 12 bases in between. The germline V gene has CDR1 SGHAT and CDR2 FQNNGV. This CDR3 has 11 amino acids. This CDR3 reads CASSPVPPAFF. CDR3 nucleotide sequence: TGTGCCAGCAGCCCAGTGCCACCGGCTTTCTTT.

The chain couples TRBV6-1 to TRBJ2-2; 10 bases line up with TRBD2. J was trimmed by 4 bases and V by 5 bases; bases with no gene match: 4. Germline V lookup: CDR1 MNHNS, CDR2 SASEGT. The CDR3 is 15 residues long. CDR3: CASSSGGAVTGELFF. The DNA of the CDR3 is TGTGCCAGCAGTAGCGGGGGGGCGGTCACCGGGGAGCTGTTTTTT.

In this sample, this clonotype turned up many times. The rearrangement uses TRBV5-1 and TRBJ2-2; D not certain. V gave up 4 bases and J gave up 4 bases, with 11 bases separating them. The CDR3 is 14 amino acids. Germline V gene lookup returns CDR1 SGHRS and CDR2 YFSETQ. In DNA form, the CDR3 reads TGCGCCAGCAGCGGGATGGAACCCACCGGGGAGCTGTTTTTT. Its translation: CASSGMEPTGELFF.

The table lists this clonotype with a few counts. The J gene is TRBJ2-3, the V gene TRBV11-2; D ambiguous. V lost 2 bases, J lost 7 bases, and 7 bases lay in between. The CDR3 extends over 12 amino acids. Germline CDR1 reads SGHAT; CDR2 reads FQNNGV. The CDR3 spells CASSLLGHTQYF. CDR3 nucleotides: TGTGCCAGCAGCTTATTGGGCCATACGCAGTATTTT.

There are many counts of this clonotype. The chain carries TRBV29-1 and TRBJ1-5; possible D gene TRBD1, 6 bases. Trimming took off 2 bases at V and 7 bases at J, with 12 bases between the two ends. The CDR3 has 13 amino acids. Germline assignment: CDR1 SQVTM and CDR2 ANQGSEA. CDR3 in DNA: TGCAGCGTTGAATCTGGGGGCGGGCAGCCCCAGCATTTT. Protein sequence: CSVESGGGQPQHF.